The clone carrying this T cell receptor (beta chain) showed up just a few times. As to time point: cycle 4 day 1 (C4D1), after less than 7 weeks of nivolumab. Autologous stem cell transplantation was followed by relapse in every patient, and brentuximab vedotin exposure varied. The data originate from a study of PD-1 blockade in classical Hodgkin lymphoma. The assay was immunoSEQ multiplex PCR, and TCRdb's table has in-frame clones only and misses some. This sample has tens of thousands of clones, with approximately 80% found just once. Germline CDR1 and CDR2: SGDLS and YYNGEE. The CDR3 spans 15 residues. Between the trimmed V and J ends, which lost 4 bases and 2 bases, there was a span of 13 bases.

The TCR was taken from a human donor with classical Hodgkin lymphoma. The chain carries TRBV9 and TRBJ1-5; D might be TRBD1 (5 bases). The material sequenced was peripheral blood mononuclear cells (PBMCs), taken before the fourth cycle of nivolumab. The CDR3 bases are TGTGCCAGCAGCCATGACAGTTCCCGCAATCAGCCCCAGCATTTT. It translates to CASSHDSSRNQPQHF.